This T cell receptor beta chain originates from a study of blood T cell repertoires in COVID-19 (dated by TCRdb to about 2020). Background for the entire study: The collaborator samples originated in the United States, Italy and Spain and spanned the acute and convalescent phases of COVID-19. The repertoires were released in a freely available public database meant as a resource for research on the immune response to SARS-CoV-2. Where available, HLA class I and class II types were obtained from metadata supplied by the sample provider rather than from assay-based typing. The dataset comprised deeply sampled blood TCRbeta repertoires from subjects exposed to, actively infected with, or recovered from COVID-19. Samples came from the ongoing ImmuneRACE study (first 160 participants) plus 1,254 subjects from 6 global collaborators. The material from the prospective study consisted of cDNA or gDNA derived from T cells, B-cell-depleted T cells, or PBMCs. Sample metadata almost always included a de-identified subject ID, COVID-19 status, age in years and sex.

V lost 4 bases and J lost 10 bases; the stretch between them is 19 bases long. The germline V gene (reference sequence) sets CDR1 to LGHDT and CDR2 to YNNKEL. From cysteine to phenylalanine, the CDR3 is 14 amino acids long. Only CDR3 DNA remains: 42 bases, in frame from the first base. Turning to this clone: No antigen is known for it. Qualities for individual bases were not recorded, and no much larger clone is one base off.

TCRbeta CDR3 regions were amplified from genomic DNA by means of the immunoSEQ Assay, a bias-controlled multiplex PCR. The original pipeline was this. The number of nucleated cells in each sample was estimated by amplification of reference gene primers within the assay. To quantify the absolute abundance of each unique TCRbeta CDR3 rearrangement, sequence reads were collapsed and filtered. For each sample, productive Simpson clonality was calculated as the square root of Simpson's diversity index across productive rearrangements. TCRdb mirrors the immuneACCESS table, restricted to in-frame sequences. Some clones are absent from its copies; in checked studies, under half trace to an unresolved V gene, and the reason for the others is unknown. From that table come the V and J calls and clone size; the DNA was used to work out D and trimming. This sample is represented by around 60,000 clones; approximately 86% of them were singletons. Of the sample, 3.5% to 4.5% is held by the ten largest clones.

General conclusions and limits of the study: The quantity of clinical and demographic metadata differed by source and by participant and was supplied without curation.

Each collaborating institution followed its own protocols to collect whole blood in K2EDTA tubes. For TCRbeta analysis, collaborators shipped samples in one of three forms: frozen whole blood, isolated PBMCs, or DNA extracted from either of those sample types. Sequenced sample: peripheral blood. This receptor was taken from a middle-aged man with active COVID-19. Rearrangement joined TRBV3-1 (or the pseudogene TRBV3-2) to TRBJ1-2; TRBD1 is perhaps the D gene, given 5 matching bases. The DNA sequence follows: TGTGCCAGCAGCCTAAACAGGCCTCTTGTAGTCTACACCTTC. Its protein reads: CASSLNRPLVVYTF.